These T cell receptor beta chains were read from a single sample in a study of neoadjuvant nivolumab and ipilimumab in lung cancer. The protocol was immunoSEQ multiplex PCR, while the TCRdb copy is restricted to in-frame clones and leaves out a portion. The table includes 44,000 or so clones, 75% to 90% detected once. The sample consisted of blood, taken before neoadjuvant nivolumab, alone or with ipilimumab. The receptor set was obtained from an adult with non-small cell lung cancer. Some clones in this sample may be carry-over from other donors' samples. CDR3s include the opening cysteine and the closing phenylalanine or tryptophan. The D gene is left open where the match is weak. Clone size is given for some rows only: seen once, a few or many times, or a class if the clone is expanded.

CDR3 DNA: TGTGCCAGCAGCCGCATTCTAGCGGGAGCAGTGAACACCGGGGAGCTGTTTTTT
CDR3 protein: CASSRILAGAVNTGELFF
V gene: TRBV5-4
J gene: TRBJ2-2
D gene: TRBD2
clone size: .

CDR3 DNA: TGTGCCACAATTAGAGGCACTGAAGCTTTCTTT
CDR3 protein: CATIRGTEAFF
V gene: TRBV19
J gene: TRBJ1-1
D gene: .
clone size: few

CDR3 DNA: TGTGCCAGCTCACCAGGGCAGGTGAACACTGAAGCTTTCTTT
CDR3 protein: CASSPGQVNTEAFF
V gene: TRBV18
J gene: TRBJ1-1
D gene: .
clone size: .

CDR3 DNA: TGTGCCAGCAGCTTAGCGCGGGAGCAGTACTTC
CDR3 protein: CASSLAREQYF
V gene: TRBV7-2
J gene: TRBJ2-7
D gene: .
clone size: .

CDR3 DNA: TGTGCCAGCAGGACAGGGGACACCGGGGAGCTGTTTTTT
CDR3 protein: CASRTGDTGELFF
V gene: TRBV6-5
J gene: TRBJ2-2
D gene: TRBD1
clone size: .

CDR3 DNA: TGTGCCAGCAGCTTTTTTTTTCAGGGGGCGTCATTCGTCGGGGAGCTGTTTTTT
CDR3 protein: CASSFFFQGASFVGELFF
V gene: TRBV11-2
J gene: TRBJ2-2
D gene: TRBD1
clone size: .

CDR3 DNA: TGTGCCAGCAGCCCACGACAGGGCTCGTTAACTACGCAGTATTTT
CDR3 protein: CASSPRQGSLTTQYF
V gene: TRBV7-9
J gene: TRBJ2-3
D gene: TRBD1
clone size: .

CDR3 DNA: TGTGCCAGCAGCTCGAGGACATCGGTCGGAAAACTGTTTTTT
CDR3 protein: CASSSRTSVGKLFF
V gene: TRBV11-1
J gene: TRBJ1-4
D gene: .
clone size: .

CDR3 DNA: TGTGCCAGCAGCCAAGCTAGGCAGAGCGTTGAGTTCTTC
CDR3 protein: CASSQARQSVEFF
V gene: TRBV14
J gene: TRBJ2-1
D gene: .
clone size: .

CDR3 DNA: TGTGCCTGGAGTCGGGACAGGGACAATCAGCCCCAGCATTTT
CDR3 protein: CAWSRDRDNQPQHF
V gene: TRBV30
J gene: TRBJ1-5
D gene: TRBD1
clone size: .

CDR3 DNA: TGTGCCAGCAGTGTTACCGGGACAAACACCGGGGAGCTGTTTTTT
CDR3 protein: CASSVTGTNTGELFF
V gene: TRBV25-1
J gene: TRBJ2-2
D gene: .
clone size: .

CDR3 DNA: TGTGCCAGCAGCCCGGAGGGGACTAGCGGGAGACGGGCAGATACGCAGTATTTT
CDR3 protein: CASSPEGTSGRRADTQYF
V gene: TRBV7-3
J gene: TRBJ2-3
D gene: TRBD2
clone size: once

CDR3 DNA: TGTGCCAGCTCAGAGTACTCTGGAAACACCATATATTTT
CDR3 protein: CASSEYSGNTIYF
V gene: TRBV18
J gene: TRBJ1-3
D gene: .
clone size: once

CDR3 DNA: TGTGCCAGCAGTGCGGGGCCAAGCTCCTACGAGCAGTACTTC
CDR3 protein: CASSAGPSSYEQYF
V gene: TRBV2
J gene: TRBJ2-7
D gene: .
clone size: .

CDR3 DNA: TGTGCCAGCAAGACAGGGGGCTCCACAGATACGCAGTATTTT
CDR3 protein: CASKTGGSTDTQYF
V gene: TRBV2
J gene: TRBJ2-3
D gene: TRBD1
clone size: .

CDR3 DNA: TGTGCCAGCAGCCCCGGACAGCGGAACACTGAAGCTTTCTTT
CDR3 protein: CASSPGQRNTEAFF
V gene: TRBV7-6
J gene: TRBJ1-1
D gene: .
clone size: once

CDR3 DNA: TGCGCCAGCAGCTTCAGGACAGGGACTTTCTACGAGCAGTACTTC
CDR3 protein: CASSFRTGTFYEQYF
V gene: TRBV5-1
J gene: TRBJ2-7
D gene: TRBD1
clone size: .

CDR3 DNA: TGTGCCAGCGCCCCGGGGCAGGGCTACAATGAGCAGTTCTTC
CDR3 protein: CASAPGQGYNEQFF
V gene: TRBV9
J gene: TRBJ2-1
D gene: .
clone size: .

CDR3 DNA: TGTGCCAGCAGTCTCCAGGGGAGGAGCTACAATGAGCAGTTCTTC
CDR3 protein: CASSLQGRSYNEQFF
V gene: TRBV7-2
J gene: TRBJ2-1
D gene: .
clone size: .

CDR3 DNA: TGTGCCAGCAGCCCAGCCGGCGAGCAGTACTTC
CDR3 protein: CASSPAGEQYF
V gene: TRBV7-2
J gene: TRBJ2-7
D gene: .
clone size: once

CDR3 DNA: TGTGCCAGCAGGGGGGGGCGGGACAAAAACATTCAGTACTTC
CDR3 protein: CASRGGRDKNIQYF
V gene: TRBV5-8
J gene: TRBJ2-4
D gene: .
clone size: .

CDR3 DNA: TGTGCCAGCAGTGAATTGGGCCTCTCTGGAAACACCATATATTTT
CDR3 protein: CASSELGLSGNTIYF
V gene: TRBV6-1
J gene: TRBJ1-3
D gene: .
clone size: .

CDR3 DNA: TGTGCCAGCAGTGGGACAGGGGGCACTGGCTACACCTTC
CDR3 protein: CASSGTGGTGYTF
V gene: TRBV25-1
J gene: TRBJ1-2
D gene: TRBD1
clone size: few

CDR3 DNA: TGTGCCAGCAGTGAAGCAGCTGGGCCGGGGCCCCAGCATTTT
CDR3 protein: CASSEAAGPGPQHF
V gene: TRBV2
J gene: TRBJ1-5
D gene: .
clone size: .

CDR3 DNA: TGTGCCAGCAGCTTGCGGGGTAGCGGTCCCACAGATACGCAGTATTTT
CDR3 protein: CASSLRGSGPTDTQYF
V gene: TRBV5-4
J gene: TRBJ2-3
D gene: .
clone size: .

CDR3 DNA: TGTGCCAACGTGGACGGCTACGAGCAGTACTTC
CDR3 protein: CANVDGYEQYF
V gene: TRBV9
J gene: TRBJ2-7
D gene: .
clone size: .

CDR3 DNA: TGTGCCAGCAGTTCCGGCCAAGAGACCCAGTACTTC
CDR3 protein: CASSSGQETQYF
V gene: TRBV6-1
J gene: TRBJ2-5
D gene: .
clone size: .

CDR3 DNA: TGTGCCAGCAGCACCCAGGGGAGGGAGACCCAGTACTTC
CDR3 protein: CASSTQGRETQYF
V gene: TRBV6-1
J gene: TRBJ2-5
D gene: .
clone size: .

CDR3 DNA: TGTGCCAGCACCTCGGAGATAGGGACCCAGTACTTC
CDR3 protein: CASTSEIGTQYF
V gene: TRBV6-5
J gene: TRBJ2-5
D gene: .
clone size: .

CDR3 DNA: TGTGCCAGCAGCTTAGACGGACAGGGCGTCTACACTGAAGCTTTCTTT
CDR3 protein: CASSLDGQGVYTEAFF
V gene: TRBV11-2
J gene: TRBJ1-1
D gene: TRBD1
clone size: .